This T cell receptor (beta chain) is from a study of beta chain features in type 1 diabetes. Notes on the study in general: Whether HLA type affects TCRB rearrangement stayed undetermined in the present work.

The investigators reverse transcribed all of the isolated RNA, so they sequenced expressed TCRB transcripts. Each sample of naive, central memory or regulatory T cells had, on average, roughly 3.4 million reads. Assay: immunoSEQ multiplex PCR; the TCRdb copy retains only in-frame clones and omits some. Seen here are roughly 350,000 clones, more than 9.5% observed once, and the top ten hold 0.015%. This clone came up a few times. Its antigen remains unknown. Around 110 mL of blood, on average, came from one heparinised draw per donor. The sequence came from a woman aged 25 to 39 in good health. Sequencing used naive CD4+ T cells from blood.

CDR3 bases: TGTGCCACCAGCAAGCAGGTGACAGACACAGATACGCAGTATTTT. Its translation: CATSKQVTDTDTQYF. V is TRBV15 and J is TRBJ2-3; tentative D call: TRBD1 (5 bases). CDR1 LNHNV and CDR2 YYDKDF come from the germline V gene (reference sequence). This CDR3 is 15 amino acids long. Between the trimmed V and J ends, which lost 4 bases and 2 bases, there was a span of 13 bases. Full variable domain (remainder filled in from reference TRBV15 and TRBJ2-3): DAMVIQNPRYQVTQFGKPVTLSCSQTLNHNVMYWYQQKSSQAPKLLFHYYDKDFNNEADTPDNFQSRRPNTSFCFLDIRSPGLGDTAMYLCATSKQVTDTDTQYFGPGTRLTVL.